These 23 T cell receptor beta chains came from one sample sequenced in a study of blood T cell repertoires in COVID-19. The assay was immunoSEQ multiplex PCR, and TCRdb's table has in-frame clones only and misses some. The sample lists several thousand clones, 85% to 90% occurring once. The sample was peripheral blood. The receptor set was obtained from a man aged 55 to 70 with acute or convalescent COVID-19.

This chain joins TRBV19 and TRBJ2-3; D perhaps matches TRBD2 (6 bases). V was clipped by 3 bases and J by 8 bases, with 21 bases between them. This CDR3 is built from 16 residues. The germline V gene encodes CDR1 LNHDA and CDR2 SQIVND (reference sequence). CDR3 nucleotide sequence: TGTGCCAGTAGTATGGAACTAGCCCTCTTAAGCAGTACGCAGTATTTT. Its protein is CASSMELALLSSTQYF.

V usage is TRBV7-2 and J usage is TRBJ1-2; D is perhaps TRBD1 (5 bases). V was shortened by 1 base and J by 10 bases, with 22 bases between the two germline ends. The V gene's germline CDR1 is SGHTA and CDR2 FQGNSA. The CDR3 has 16 amino acids. CDR3 nucleotide sequence: TGTGCCAGCAGCTTAGAAGGCAGGGTCGATTATAATGCCTACACCTTC. This codes for CASSLEGRVDYNAYTF.

The rearrangement uses TRBV3-1 (or the pseudogene TRBV3-2) and TRBJ2-1; D is unresolved. Trimming stripped 1 base from V and 6 bases from J, with 13 bases between. The CDR3 spans 15 residues. CDR1 and CDR2 from the germline V gene are LGHDT and YNNKEL (reference sequence). Here the CDR3 reads CASSQGVALSNEQFF. CDR3 sequence (DNA): TGTGCCAGCAGCCAAGGGGTAGCTCTGTCCAATGAGCAGTTCTTC.

The table lists this clone with a count of one. The V and J genes are TRBV5-1 and TRBJ1-4; 10 bases are shared with TRBD1. The CDR3 consists of 16 residues. J was trimmed by 4 bases and V by 0 bases; bases with no gene match: 3. Germline CDR1 reads SGHRS; CDR2 reads YFSETQ. The CDR3: CASSLGQGAGNEKLFF. In DNA form, the CDR3 reads TGCGCCAGCAGCTTGGGACAGGGGGCTGGTAATGAAAAACTGTTTTTT. The variable domain in full, completed from reference TRBV5-1 and TRBJ1-4, reads KAGVTQTPRYLIKTRGQQVTLSCSPISGHRSVSWYQQTPGQGLQFLFEYFSETQRNKGNFPGRFSGRQFSNSRSEMNVSTLELGDSALYLCASSLGQGAGNEKLFFGSGTQLSVL.

V gene TRBV29-1 combines with J gene TRBJ2-1; D might be TRBD1 (7 bases). V was pared by 4 bases and J by 7 bases, with 11 bases between. The CDR3 consists of 12 residues. Looked up from germline, CDR1 is SQVTM and CDR2 is ANQGSEA. CDR3 coding DNA: TGCAGCGTTGGTCCAGGGGGGAATGAGCAGTTCTTC. Translated: CSVGPGGNEQFF.

The V call is TRBV27, the J call TRBJ2-1; 11 bases fit TRBD2. The CDR3 has 16 amino acids. V dropped 4 bases and J dropped 7; count of bases not matched to a gene: 9. CDR1 and CDR2 (germline): MNHEY, SMNVEV (reference sequence). CDR3 nucleotides: TGTGCCAGCAGTTCGACCGGGACTAGCGGTTCGAATGAGCAGTTCTTC. Translating it yields CASSSTGTSGSNEQFF.

For the CDR3, the DNA is TGCGCCAGCAGCCAAGACCGAGCGGCCTACTATGGCTACACCTTC. It codes for CASSQDRAAYYGYTF. The genes are TRBV4-3 and TRBJ1-2; D gene unclear. CDR3 length: 15 residues. Deletions cut 0 bases from V and 3 bases from J, with 11 bases between. Looked up from germline, CDR1 is LGHNA and CDR2 is YSLEER.

V usage is TRBV11-3 and J usage is TRBJ2-2, with 8 bases identical to TRBD1. Germline CDR1 and CDR2: SGHNT and YENEEA. The CDR3 length is 15 residues. V lost 1 base and J lost 4; bases outside the gene matches: 2. The CDR3: CASSLGQGATGELFF. CDR3 nucleotide sequence: TGTGCCAGCAGCTTAGGCCAGGGGGCCACCGGGGAGCTGTTTTTT.

The CDR3 sequence is CASSLRVHYGYTF. CDR3 bases: TGTGCCAGCAGTTTGCGGGTGCACTATGGCTACACCTTC. This rearrangement joins TRBV28 to TRBJ1-2; D remains unclear. V was shortened by 3 bases and J by 3 bases, with 8 bases between the two germline ends. The length of the CDR3 is 13 residues. Germline CDR1 MDHEN, CDR2 SYDVKM.

V gene TRBV10-3 combines with J gene TRBJ1-4, with 7 bases that match TRBD1. CDR3 size: 14 residues. CDR1 ENHRY and CDR2 SYGVKD come from the germline V gene. Losses at the gene ends were 5 bases for V and 8 bases for J; bases not matched to a gene: 8. CDR3 residues: CAISPGQAGEKLFF. The CDR3 coding sequence is TGTGCCATCAGTCCCGGACAGGCGGGGGAAAAACTGTTTTTT.

In nucleotides, the CDR3 is TGTGCCAGCAGCCCAGGGATGGGGTCACCCCTCCACTTT. Its translation is CASSPGMGSPLHF. The chain joins TRBV12-3 or TRBV12-4 to TRBJ1-6; maybe TRBD1 (5 bases). The CDR3 is made up of 13 amino acids. V lost 6 bases and J lost 10, with 13 bases in between.

This chain uses TRBV11-2 with TRBJ2-3, with D possibly TRBD1 on 6 matching bases. This CDR3 is 16 amino acids long. Trimming shortened V by 2 bases and J by 4 bases, and 16 bases separated the two germline ends. CDR1 is SGHAT and CDR2 is FQNNGV in the germline V gene. The CDR3 loop is CASSLWGSQGPDTQYF. In DNA form, the CDR3 reads TGTGCCAGCAGCTTATGGGGGAGCCAGGGGCCAGATACGCAGTATTTT.

The V call is TRBV7-9, the J call TRBJ2-1, with 7 positions matching TRBD2. Germline V gene lookup returns CDR1 SEHNR and CDR2 FQNEAQ (reference sequence). The CDR3 runs 15 residues. V trimming: 8 bases; J trimming: 5 bases; junction bases outside the gene matches: 12. The CDR3 loop reads CASGTFTSANNEQFF. CDR3 coding DNA: TGTGCCAGCGGAACCTTTACTAGCGCAAACAATGAGCAGTTCTTC.

The count of this clone is one. The chain couples TRBV7-9 to TRBJ2-1; a possible D gene is TRBD2 (6 bases). Germline lookup yields CDR1 SEHNR and CDR2 FQNEAQ (reference sequence). The CDR3 runs 14 residues. V was clipped by 5 bases and J by 9 bases, with 17 bases between them. CDR3: CASSDKAGGGEQFF. The DNA of the CDR3 is TGTGCCAGCAGCGACAAGGCCGGGGGTGGTGAGCAGTTCTTC.

This clone is termed medium-sized. The chain couples TRBV7-2 to TRBJ2-5; 9 nucleotides align to TRBD2. V was clipped by 4 bases and J by 5 bases; unmatched bases: 11. Germline loops: CDR1 SGHTA, CDR2 FQGNSA. This CDR3 is 16 amino acids long. The CDR3 loop is CASSSGILAGQETQYF. The CDR3 DNA follows: TGTGCCAGCAGCTCAGGGATCCTAGCGGGGCAGGAGACCCAGTACTTC.

This clone was counted a single time. The chain carries TRBV21-1 and TRBJ2-7; the table's D call of TRBD1 was not tested on the DNA. TRBV21-1 represents a pseudogene. There are 15 residues in the CDR3. CDR3 in amino acids: CASSKQKQSRYEQYF. In DNA form, the CDR3 reads TGTGCCAGCAGCAAGCAAAAACAGAGCCGCTACGAGCAGTACTTC.

The chain uses TRBV19 and TRBJ2-7; 14 nucleotides agree with TRBD2. Germline V CDR1 and CDR2: LNHDA, SQIVND (reference sequence). The J segment lost 9 bases and the V segment lost 5 bases, leaving 12 bases of the junction unmatched. The CDR3 totals 16 residues. CDR3 DNA: TGTGCCAGTAGTGCAAACCCGGGACTAGCGGGAGTACCGCAGTACTTC. Its protein is CASSANPGLAGVPQYF.

V usage is TRBV7-9 and J usage is TRBJ2-6; D is unclear. Germline values: CDR1 SEHNR, CDR2 FQNEAQ (reference sequence). V lost 4 bases to trimming and J lost 10 bases, with 5 bases between them. The CDR3 is 11 residues long. The CDR3 nucleotides read TGTGCCAGCAGCTCCACTAACGTCCTGACTTTC. Translating it yields CASSSTNVLTF.

This rearrangement joins TRBV5-4 to TRBJ1-1; a weak D match, TRBD1 (5 bases). The ends were cut back, 3 bases at V and 0 bases at J, with 12 bases in the middle. The CDR3 runs 15 residues. Per germline, CDR1 SGHNT and CDR2 YYREEE (reference sequence). This CDR3 is CASSSKTVMNTEAFF. The CDR3 nucleotides read TGTGCCAGCAGCTCAAAGACAGTTATGAACACTGAAGCTTTCTTT.

The chain combines TRBV5-4 with TRBJ1-1, with 9 bases fitting TRBD1. The germline V gene has CDR1 SGHNT and CDR2 YYREEE (reference sequence). The CDR3 contains 15 residues. The V and J ends lost 0 bases and 5 bases, in that order; junction bases with no gene match: 5. CDR3 amino acids: CASSLADRGGTEAFF. CDR3 nucleotides: TGTGCCAGCAGCTTGGCCGACAGGGGGGGAACTGAAGCTTTCTTT.

The rearrangement joins TRBV21-1 to TRBJ2-7; the table's D call TRBD2 went unverified against the DNA. TRBV21-1 is assigned pseudogene status. The CDR3 is made up of 13 amino acids. The DNA for the CDR3 is TGTGCCAGCAGCAAAGTTGGACTAGCCGAGCAGTACGTC. Its protein is CASSKVGLAEQYV.

This chain uses TRBV11-3 with TRBJ2-3, with a weak D call TRBD2 (5 bases). The germline gives CDR1 SGHNT, CDR2 YENEEA. V lost 5 bases and J 1 base, leaving 7 bases between the germline ends. This CDR3 has 13 amino acids. The CDR3 is CASSQRGTDTQYF. The CDR3 DNA is TGTGCCAGCAGCCAGAGGGGCACAGATACGCAGTATTTT.

This rearrangement joins TRBV24-1 to TRBJ2-2, with D perhaps matching TRBD2 (6 bases). Germline V gene data show CDR1 as KGHDR and CDR2 as SFDVKD. V was cut by 2 bases and J by 5 bases, with 11 bases left in between. The CDR3 loop spans 15 amino acids. The CDR3 here is CATSDWRARTGELFF. CDR3 DNA: TGTGCCACCAGTGATTGGAGGGCTCGAACCGGGGAGCTGTTTTTT.